This T cell receptor beta chain was identified in a study of T cell repertoires in cytomegalovirus infection. TCRdb analysed the reads with MiXCR anew, one entry per CDR3 protein. The sample records some 130,000 distinct CDR3 sequences, approximately 9.2% being singletons. The CDR3 sequence is 13 residues long. CDR1 and CDR2 (germline): MNHEY, SVGEGT. V lost 2 bases and J lost 5, with 9 bases in between. This clonotype was seen many times. Sequenced: PBMCs. The sequence was obtained from a human donor in good health (CMV status not recorded). Some clones in this sample may be carry-over from other donors' samples. The chain employs TRBV6-2 or TRBV6-3 and TRBJ1-1; D gene ambiguous. Written as DNA, the CDR3 is TGTGCCAGCAGTTACCCTAAAGGGACTGAAGCTTTCTTT. This encodes CASSYPKGTEAFF.